This TCR beta chain was identified in a study of T cell changes during pregnancy in multiple sclerosis. Deletions cut 2 bases from V and 2 bases from J, with 7 bases between. In germline, CDR1 is SGHDT, CDR2 YYEEEE. CDR3 size: 13 residues. The repertoire was sequenced with immunoSEQ multiplex PCR; TCRdb's copy has only in-frame clones and lacks some. The data hold fewer than 50,000 clones, with about 90% observed a single time. The chain employs TRBV5-6 and TRBJ1-2; D is undetermined. The material was CD8+ T cells from peripheral blood mononuclear cells, obtained after pregnancy. The receptor's source is a female donor with multiple sclerosis, enrolled in a pregnancy study. CDR3 DNA: TGTGCCAGCAGCTTAGGCGGGAACTATGGCTACACCTTC. Protein product: CASSLGGNYGYTF.